This T cell receptor beta chain was observed in a study of cytomegalovirus exposure and HLA in healthy donors. Notes on the study in general: A later analysis revealed that TCR association rates differed between HLA loci, peaking at DRB1 and bottoming out at HLA-C. Per published accounts, TCR beta sequences correctly predicted the HLA-A and HLA-B alleles of most subjects.

The CDR3 spans 13 residues. V lost 7 bases and J lost 4, with 11 bases in between. Germline CDR1 is LNHDA and CDR2 is SQIVND (reference sequence). This clone came up once. What it binds is not known. The primer mix had 60 Vbeta and 13 Jbeta primers. Produced via immunoSEQ multiplex PCR; TCRdb's table is partial and in-frame only. This sample has over 100,000 clones, with around 78% found just once. The sample was PBMCs. This TCR came from a woman aged 30 to 39 in good health and CMV-seropositive. The chain links TRBV19 to TRBJ1-5, with a possible D match to TRBD1 (5 bases). In nucleotides, the CDR3 is TGTGCCAGTACGGGGGTTGGGAATCAGCCCCAGCATTTT. Amino acids: CASTGVGNQPQHF.